This TCR beta chain was observed in a study of blood T cell repertoires in COVID-19. Turning to the study itself: The analysed material was cDNA or gDNA that came from T cells, B-cell-depleted T cells, or PBMCs.

This clone showed up just once. Sequencing used immunoSEQ multiplex PCR; TCRdb keeps in-frame clones, though not all of them. The table includes more than 200,000 clones, around nine tenths detected once. CDR1 is SNHLY, CDR2 FYNNEI, per germline. This CDR3 spans 16 amino acids. Losses at the gene ends were 3 bases for V and 2 bases for J; bases not matched to a gene: 6. Across over 20 US areas, participants ranged in age from about 18 to 100 years. Participants were placed into cohorts based on the clinical history they reported. The chain has TRBV2 and TRBJ2-1, with TRBD2 matching 8 bases. The sequenced sample was PBMCs or T cells enriched from blood (not recorded which). The receptor was derived from a woman younger than 35 who had recovered from COVID-19. The CDR3 bases are TGTGCCAGCAGTGATCCCCTAGCGGGCCCCTACAATGAGCAGTTCTTC. Translation: CASSDPLAGPYNEQFF.